This TCR beta chain came from a study of cytomegalovirus exposure and HLA in healthy donors. PCR used 60 Vbeta primers and 13 Jbeta primers. The assay was immunoSEQ multiplex PCR, and TCRdb's table has in-frame clones only and misses some. The sample lists 150,000 to 200,000 clones, approximately 78% occurring once. Germline CDR1 SGHVS, CDR2 FQNEAQ. This CDR3 spans 12 amino acids. Trimming took 2 bases from V and 4 from J, leaving 5 bases between them. This clone was counted between two and nine times. This sequence joins TRBV7-8 and TRBJ1-2; D is unresolved. This TCR was recovered from a human donor in good health. The sequenced sample was PBMCs. The CDR3 loop is CASSLTPYGYTF. CDR3 coding DNA: TGTGCCAGCAGCTTAACACCCTATGGCTACACCTTC. The full variable domain, in which reference TRBV7-8 and TRBJ1-2 provide the parts outside the CDR3, is GAGVSQSPRYKVAKRGQDVALRCDPISGHVSLFWYQQALGQGPEFLTYFQNEAQLDKSGLPSDRFFAERPEGSVSTLKIQRTQQEDSAVYLCASSLTPYGYTFGSGTRLTVV.